Following are 26 T cell receptor beta chains from one sample sequenced in a study of blood T cell repertoires in COVID-19. Assay: immunoSEQ multiplex PCR; the TCRdb copy retains only in-frame clones and omits some. Altogether 90,000 to 100,000 clones are present, around 90% being singletons, with the ten largest covering less than 3%. The sequenced material came from peripheral blood. The receptors stem from a middle-aged man with COVID-19, enrolled during active disease.

The chain links TRBV5-4 to TRBJ2-1, with 11 bases that match TRBD1. Germline V gene data show CDR1 as SGHNT and CDR2 as YYREEE (reference sequence). The CDR3 loop spans 16 amino acids. J gave up 7 bases and V 0 bases, and 6 bases lay outside the gene matches. CDR3 residues: CASSLAGQGVVNEQFF. The CDR3 DNA reads TGTGCCAGCAGCTTGGCGGGACAGGGGGTAGTAAATGAGCAGTTCTTC.

This sequence joins TRBV2 and TRBJ1-2, with 9 bases fitting TRBD1. This CDR3 has 14 amino acids. CDR1 SNHLY and CDR2 FYNNEI come from the germline V gene. V was pared by 3 bases and J by 6 bases, with 5 bases of the junction left unmatched. The CDR3 DNA reads as TGTGCCAGCAGTGATCGGGACAGGGCAGATGGCTACACCTTC. It translates to CASSDRDRADGYTF.

This clone occurred a few times. J is TRBJ1-3 and V is TRBV5-6; possible D gene TRBD1, 5 bases. The germline V gene encodes CDR1 SGHDT and CDR2 YYEEEE. V lost 4 bases, J lost 2 bases, and 10 bases lay in between. The CDR3 contains 14 residues. CDR3 sequence: CASSTRGTGNTIYF. In nucleotides, the CDR3 is TGTGCCAGCAGCACCCGGGGGACTGGAAACACCATATATTTT.

The chain employs TRBV9 and TRBJ1-1; 11 bases match TRBD1. This CDR3 has 14 amino acids. Germline assignment: CDR1 SGDLS and CDR2 YYNGEE. J gave up 4 bases and V 3 bases, and 2 bases lay outside the gene matches. CDR3 bases: TGTGCCAGCAGCGCCGGGACAGGGGGCACTGAAGCTTTCTTT. Translation: CASSAGTGGTEAFF.

The chain is built from TRBV5-4 and TRBJ2-3; maybe TRBD1 (5 bases). The CDR3 loop spans 17 amino acids. Trimming took off 2 bases at V and 2 bases at J, with 18 bases between the two ends. The germline CDR1 and CDR2 sequences are SGHNT and YYREEE (reference sequence). The CDR3 protein is CASSFQGVAPNTDTQYF. The DNA for the CDR3 is TGTGCCAGCAGCTTCCAAGGGGTAGCACCAAACACAGATACGCAGTATTTT.

The CDR3 nucleotides are TGCAGCGCCCGGGACAGCTCCTACGAGCAGTACTTC. Amino acid sequence: CSARDSSYEQYF. The rearrangement links TRBV29-1 to TRBJ2-7; 7 positions match TRBD1. CDR3 length equals 12 residues. In germline, CDR1 is SQVTM, CDR2 ANQGSEA. The V and J ends lost 7 bases and 0 bases, in that order; junction bases with no gene match: 3.

V is TRBV19 and J is TRBJ1-1; a weak D match, TRBD1 (6 bases). V lost 3 bases, J lost 3 bases, and 14 bases lay in between. Germline CDR1 and CDR2: LNHDA and SQIVND (reference sequence). CDR3 length: 15 amino acids. The CDR3 sequence is CASSISGGGHTEAFF. CDR3 DNA: TGTGCCAGTAGTATCTCGGGGGGCGGTCACACTGAAGCTTTCTTT.

J is TRBJ1-1 and V is TRBV2, with D unresolved. Germline V gene lookup returns CDR1 SNHLY and CDR2 FYNNEI. CDR3 length: 14 residues. Trimming shortened V by 4 bases and J by 5 bases, and 14 bases separated the two germline ends. As DNA, the CDR3 is TGTGCCAGCAGTGGGTATAAGGGAGGTACTGAAGCTTTCTTT. The encoded protein is CASSGYKGGTEAFF.

This chain uses TRBV5-5 with TRBJ1-1; D remains unclear. The V gene lost 4 bases and the J gene lost 2 bases, with 12 bases spanning the gap. CDR3 length: 14 amino acids. Germline-derived CDR1 and CDR2 are SGHKS and YYEKEE (reference sequence). CDR3 region: CASSLDQVNTEAFF. The CDR3, as DNA: TGTGCCAGCAGCCTGGATCAGGTAAACACTGAAGCTTTCTTT.

The chain carries TRBV5-1 and TRBJ1-1; D gene unclear. Germline lookup yields CDR1 SGHRS and CDR2 YFSETQ. Trimming took off 5 bases at V and 1 base at J, with 12 bases between the two ends. This CDR3 is built from 14 residues. The CDR3 DNA reads as TGCGCCAGCAGAGGCGGACTGACGAACACTGAAGCTTTCTTT. Translation gives CASRGGLTNTEAFF.

J is TRBJ2-1 and V is TRBV5-4; TRBD1 aligns across 8 bases. This CDR3 contains 15 residues. The junction had 4 bases not matched to a gene; V was cut back by 4 bases and J by 1 base. Germline CDR1 SGHNT, CDR2 YYREEE (reference sequence). For the CDR3, the DNA is TGTGCCAGCAGCGGACAGGGAGGTTCCTACAATGAGCAGTTCTTC. Translating gives CASSGQGGSYNEQFF. The variable domain in full, completed from reference TRBV5-4 and TRBJ2-1, reads ETGVTQSPTHLIKTRGQQVTLRCSSQSGHNTVSWYQQALGQGPQFIFQYYREEENGRGNFPPRFSGLQFPNYSSELNVNALELDDSALYLCASSGQGGSYNEQFFGPGTRLTVL.

The chain employs TRBV18 and TRBJ2-7, with D possibly TRBD1 on 6 matching bases. V was clipped by 3 bases and J by 1 base, with 7 bases between them. Germline values: CDR1 KGHSH, CDR2 LQKENI. The CDR3 sequence is 13 residues long. The CDR3 protein is CASSPDRSYEQYF. Here the CDR3 DNA reads TGTGCCAGCTCACCGGACAGATCCTACGAGCAGTACTTC.

This chain links TRBV7-2 with TRBJ2-2; possibly TRBD2 for D (5 bases). This CDR3 comprises 16 residues. V dropped 0 bases and J dropped 1 base, with 9 bases sitting between them. CDR1 and CDR2 from the germline V gene are SGHTA and FQGNSA. The CDR3 sequence is CASSLATGKNTGELFF. For the CDR3, the DNA is TGTGCCAGCAGCTTAGCCACGGGAAAGAACACCGGGGAGCTGTTTTTT. Combining the CDR3 with reference TRBV7-2 and TRBJ2-2 gives the whole variable domain GAGVSQSPSNKVTEKGKDVELRCDPISGHTALYWYRQSLGQGLEFLIYFQGNSAPDKSGLPSDRFSAERTGGSVSTLTIQRTQQEDSAVYLCASSLATGKNTGELFFGEGSRLTVL.

J is TRBJ1-1 and V is TRBV24-1; the match to TRBD1 covers 11 bases. The CDR3 has 17 residues. The junction had 9 bases not matched to a gene; V was cut back by 2 bases and J by 5 bases. CDR1 is KGHDR, CDR2 SFDVKD, per germline. CDR3 DNA: TGTGCCACCAGTGATTCCCCCGGGACAGGGGGTCGGACTGAAGCTTTCTTT. The encoded protein is CATSDSPGTGGRTEAFF.

This clone appeared a single time. This chain links TRBV27 with TRBJ2-5; 7 nucleotides line up with TRBD1. Per the germline V gene, CDR1 is MNHEY and CDR2 is SMNVEV (reference sequence). With V trimmed by 2 bases and J by 5 bases, 11 bases remained unmatched. This CDR3 has 16 residues. The CDR3 reads CASSLLKGALQETQYF. The CDR3 nucleotides read TGTGCCAGCAGTTTACTAAAGGGGGCACTTCAGGAGACCCAGTACTTC.

The chain links TRBV7-9 to TRBJ1-1, with 8 bases identical to TRBD1. This CDR3 is built from 13 residues. Per the germline V gene, CDR1 is SEHNR and CDR2 is FQNEAQ (reference sequence). The V and J ends lost 4 bases and 7 bases, in that order; junction bases with no gene match: 5. CDR3 protein: CASSSRQGSEAFF. CDR3 in DNA: TGTGCCAGCAGCTCTCGACAGGGGAGTGAAGCTTTCTTT.

V is TRBV7-2 and J is TRBJ1-2, with D tentatively TRBD1 (5 bases). Germline CDR1 SGHTA, CDR2 FQGNSA. V was clipped by 0 bases and J by 7 bases, with 15 bases between them. The CDR3 runs 15 residues. CDR3 loop: CASSLATGVKGGYTF. CDR3 DNA: TGTGCCAGCAGCTTAGCAACGGGGGTTAAGGGTGGCTACACCTTC.

The CDR3 region has the DNA TGTGCCAGCAGCGTGAGCGGGGGGGAGAACACCGGGGAGCTGTTTTTT. This sequence encodes CASSVSGGENTGELFF. V usage is TRBV7-3 and J usage is TRBJ2-2, with 10 positions matching TRBD2. Germline-derived CDR1 and CDR2 are SGHTA and FQGTGA. The CDR3 contains 16 residues. Losses at the gene ends were 5 bases for V and 1 base for J; bases not matched to a gene: 4.

DNA for the CDR3: TGTGCCAGCAGCCCAGGGACTAGCGGGGGTTATTCCTACAATGAGCAGTTCTTC. Encoded protein: CASSPGTSGGYSYNEQFF. The genes are TRBV7-9 and TRBJ2-1, with TRBD2 identical over 14 bases. The CDR3 sequence is 18 residues long. V lost 5 bases, J lost 1 base, and 7 bases stayed unmatched. Germline assignment: CDR1 SEHNR and CDR2 FQNEAQ (reference sequence).

The V call is TRBV29-1, the J call TRBJ2-3; weak D call: TRBD2 (7 bases). Trimming left V 2 bases short and J 2 bases short, with 20 bases between. The CDR3 extends over 17 amino acids. Germline V lookup: CDR1 SQVTM, CDR2 ANQGSEA. Written as DNA, the CDR3 is TGCAGCGTTGAATCTCCGGGGGGCCTTTCCGACACAGATACGCAGTATTTT. Protein: CSVESPGGLSDTDTQYF.

The rearrangement joins TRBV19 to TRBJ2-2; 10 bases are a match to TRBD1. Germline CDR1 is LNHDA and CDR2 is SQIVND (reference sequence). The CDR3 runs to 15 residues. The V segment lost 5 bases and the J segment 7 bases; nucleotides outside the gene matches: 7. CDR3 protein: CASSLRQGAGGELFF. CDR3 coding DNA: TGTGCCAGTAGTTTAAGACAGGGGGCGGGCGGGGAGCTGTTTTTT.

The V gene is TRBV4-3, the J gene TRBJ1-4; 7 bases match TRBD1. V shed 0 bases and J 6 bases; nucleotides not matched to a gene: 16. Germline assignment: CDR1 LGHNA and CDR2 YSLEER. The CDR3 is 19 residues long. DNA for the CDR3: TGCGCCAGCAGCCAAGATAGCCTATACGTGGCAGGGGGATATGAAAAACTGTTTTTT. Translation: CASSQDSLYVAGGYEKLFF.

This clone was seen only once. V gene TRBV19 combines with J gene TRBJ1-2; D is unresolved. This CDR3 has 13 amino acids. Trimming took 9 bases from V and 0 from J, leaving 11 bases between them. The germline gives CDR1 LNHDA, CDR2 SQIVND (reference sequence). The CDR3 bases are TGTGCCAGCCGAGGAGGTTCTAACTATGGCTACACCTTC. As protein: CASRGGSNYGYTF.

J is TRBJ1-2 and V is TRBV28; 9 bases are shared with TRBD1. CDR1 is MDHEN and CDR2 is SYDVKM in the germline V gene. CDR3 length: 12 residues. Trimming removed 10 bases from V and 7 bases from J; junction bases left unmatched: 7. This chain's CDR3 is CANWDREAGYTF. CDR3 nucleotides: TGTGCCAATTGGGACAGGGAAGCTGGCTACACCTTC.

V is TRBV6-1 and J is TRBJ2-7; weak D call: TRBD1 (6 bases). Trimming left V 2 bases short and J 0 bases short, with 8 bases between. This CDR3 contains 14 residues. Germline loops: CDR1 MNHNS, CDR2 SASEGT. The CDR3 protein is CASSEHRVSYEQYF. In DNA form, the CDR3 reads TGTGCCAGCAGTGAACACAGGGTCTCCTACGAGCAGTACTTC.

V gene TRBV4-2 combines with J gene TRBJ1-3; D gene unclear. There are 16 residues in the CDR3. V dropped 4 bases and J dropped 0 bases, with 13 bases sitting between them. Germline V gene sequence: CDR1 LGHNA, CDR2 YNFKEQ. The CDR3 region is CASSPSGQLSGNTIYF. CDR3 bases: TGTGCCAGCAGCCCATCGGGTCAGCTCTCTGGAAACACCATATATTTT.